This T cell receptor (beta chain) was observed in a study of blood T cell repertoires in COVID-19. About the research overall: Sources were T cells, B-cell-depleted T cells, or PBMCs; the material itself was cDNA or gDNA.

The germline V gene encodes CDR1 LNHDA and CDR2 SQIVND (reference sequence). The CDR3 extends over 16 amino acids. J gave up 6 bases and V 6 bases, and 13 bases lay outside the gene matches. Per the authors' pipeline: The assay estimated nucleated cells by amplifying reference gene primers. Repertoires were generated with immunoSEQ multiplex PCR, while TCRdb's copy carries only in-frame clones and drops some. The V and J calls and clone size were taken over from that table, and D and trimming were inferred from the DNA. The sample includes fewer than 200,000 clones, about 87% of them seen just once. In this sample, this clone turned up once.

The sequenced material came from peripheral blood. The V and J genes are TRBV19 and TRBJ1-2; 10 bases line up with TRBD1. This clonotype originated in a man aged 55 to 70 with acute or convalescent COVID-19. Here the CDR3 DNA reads TGTGCCAGTAGCCCGACATCGACAGGGGGCAACCATGGCTACACCTTC. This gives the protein CASSPTSTGGNHGYTF.